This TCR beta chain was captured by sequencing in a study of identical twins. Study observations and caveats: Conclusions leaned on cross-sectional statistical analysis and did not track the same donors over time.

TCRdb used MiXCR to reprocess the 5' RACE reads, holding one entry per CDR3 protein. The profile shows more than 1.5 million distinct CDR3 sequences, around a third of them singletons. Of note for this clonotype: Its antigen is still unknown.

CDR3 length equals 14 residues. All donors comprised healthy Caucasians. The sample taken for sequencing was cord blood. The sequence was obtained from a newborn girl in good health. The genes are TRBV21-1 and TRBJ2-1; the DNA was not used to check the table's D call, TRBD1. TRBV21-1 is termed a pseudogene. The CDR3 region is CASSIRTGPNEQFF. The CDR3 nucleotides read TGTGCCAGCAGCATCCGGACAGGGCCGAATGAGCAGTTCTTC.